This T cell receptor beta chain was sequenced for a study of blood T cells in healthy people across ages. On the study more broadly: Researchers report that template switching captured about one barcoded beta molecule per two T cells.

This clonotype showed up just a few times. The use of a sample-barcoded 5' primer and a J-beta primer mix characterized a second PCR of 7 to 11 cycles. Each cDNA molecule was tagged by a template-switch adaptor with 12 random nucleotides. Each CDR3 protein is one row after TCRdb ran MiXCR on the 5' RACE reads. This sample has approximately 820,000 distinct CDR3 sequences, with approximately 48% found just once. The study drew donors from healthy Caucasian individuals in Russia aged roughly 6 to 90. V was clipped by 2 bases and J by 1 base; unmatched bases: 10. The CDR3 loop spans 19 amino acids. Germline CDR1 and CDR2: SGHKS and YYEKEE (reference sequence).

The sample consisted of blood. The chain links TRBV5-5 to TRBJ2-6; 9 bases map to TRBD1. The receptor was derived from a man between 60 and 75 years old in good health. The CDR3, as DNA: TGTGCCAGCAGCTTCTTTACAGGGGGCCTATTATCTGGGGCCAACGTCCTGACTTTC. Amino acids: CASSFFTGGLLSGANVLTF.